These 15 T cell receptor beta chains share one sample of origin, sequenced in a study of blood T cell repertoires in COVID-19. The method was immunoSEQ multiplex PCR; TCRdb's version includes in-frame clones alone and lacks a portion of them. The sample includes tens of thousands of clones, roughly 78% seen only once; the top ten take about two fifths. Sequenced material: peripheral blood. These receptors originate from a man aged 80 or over with active or convalescent COVID-19.

The chain combines TRBV5-1 with TRBJ1-5; 8 bases map to TRBD1. Losses at the gene ends were 0 bases for V and 1 base for J; bases not matched to a gene: 0. The germline V gene encodes CDR1 SGHRS and CDR2 YFSETQ. The CDR3 extends over 15 amino acids. CDR3 in DNA: TGCGCCAGCAGCTTGGACAGGGGGAGCAATCAGCCCCAGCATTTT. Translation gives CASSLDRGSNQPQHF.

This rearrangement joins TRBV3-1 (or the pseudogene TRBV3-2) to TRBJ2-7; D ambiguous. Germline V CDR1 and CDR2: LGHDT, YNNKEL (reference sequence). Trimming stripped 3 bases from V and 3 bases from J, with 9 bases between. The CDR3 extends over 13 amino acids. The CDR3 is CASSQVTSYEQYF. The CDR3, as DNA: TGTGCCAGCAGCCAGGTCACCAGCTACGAGCAGTACTTC.

CDR3 sequence reads: CASSQDLGVGGRLELFF. The CDR3 nucleotides read TGTGCCAGCAGCCAAGATCTAGGGGTCGGAGGGAGGCTCGAGCTGTTTTTT. The chain uses TRBV3-1 (or the pseudogene TRBV3-2) and TRBJ2-2, with D possibly TRBD2 on 6 matching bases. The CDR3 sequence is 17 residues long. With 0 bases removed from V and 11 bases from J, the gap between germline ends came to 22 bases. Germline CDR1 and CDR2: LGHDT and YNNKEL (reference sequence).

The chain couples TRBV6-6 to TRBJ2-3; 8 bases are a match to TRBD2. This CDR3 comprises 21 residues. The junction had 29 bases not matched to a gene; V was cut back by 6 bases and J by 6 bases. The germline CDR1 and CDR2 sequences are MNHNY and SVGAGI (reference sequence). The CDR3 region has the DNA TGTGCCAGCAGCCCCGCTCTGGGACGGGGGCGGACTAGCCTGAGGGGGGATACGCAGTATTTT. Its translation is CASSPALGRGRTSLRGDTQYF.

The chain is built from TRBV10-2 and TRBJ2-5; 9 positions agree with TRBD2. Germline V CDR1 and CDR2: WSHSY, SAAADI. Trimming at V came to 10 bases and at J to 5 bases, leaving 8 bases not matched to a gene. The CDR3 contains 13 residues. The CDR3 DNA reads TGCGCCACTGGTAGCGGGGGCGGGGAGACCCAGTACTTC. As protein: CATGSGGGETQYF.

J is TRBJ2-7 and V is TRBV9, with TRBD2 identical over 7 bases. V lost 4 bases, J lost 5 bases, and 9 bases stayed unmatched. Germline CDR1 SGDLS, CDR2 YYNGEE. There are 14 residues in the CDR3. The CDR3 nucleotides read TGTGCCAGCAGCCCCCGACTAGCCAGCAACGAGCAGTACTTC. Residues: CASSPRLASNEQYF.

The rearrangement uses TRBV5-1 and TRBJ2-7; 9 bases are shared with TRBD1. The CDR3 has 13 residues. J lost 5 bases, V lost 3 bases, and 3 bases had no gene match. CDR1 SGHRS and CDR2 YFSETQ come from the germline V gene. CDR3: CASSSQGANEQYF. The CDR3, as DNA: TGCGCCAGCAGCTCACAGGGGGCCAACGAGCAGTACTTC.

This sequence joins TRBV5-8 and TRBJ1-6; D perhaps matches TRBD1 (5 bases). The germline V gene has CDR1 SGHTS and CDR2 YDEGEE. V was pared by 2 bases and J by 8 bases, with 14 bases between. The CDR3 has 15 amino acids. The CDR3 protein is CASSFRARVDSPLHF. In nucleotides, the CDR3 is TGTGCCAGCAGCTTCCGGGCCAGGGTGGATTCACCCCTCCACTTT.

The chain recombines TRBV7-3 with TRBJ2-5; 14 positions agree with TRBD2. Germline assignment: CDR1 SGHTA and CDR2 FQGTGA. The V gene end was trimmed by 5 bases and the J gene end by 4 bases; junction bases not matched to a gene: 6. The CDR3 has 16 amino acids. This chain's CDR3 is CASSPGLAGGRETQYF. The CDR3 DNA follows: TGTGCCAGCAGCCCCGGACTAGCGGGGGGCCGAGAGACCCAGTACTTC.

The gene calls are TRBV9 and TRBJ2-1; TRBD2 matches 8 bases. Looked up from germline, CDR1 is SGDLS and CDR2 is YYNGEE. The CDR3 totals 15 residues. V lost 0 bases and J lost 4; bases outside the gene matches: 3. The CDR3 is CASSVGAGVYNEQFF. In DNA form, the CDR3 reads TGTGCCAGCAGCGTAGGAGCGGGGGTGTACAATGAGCAGTTCTTC.

The chain carries TRBV5-1 and TRBJ2-7; 9 nucleotides agree with TRBD2. The CDR3 covers 15 residues. CDR1 SGHRS and CDR2 YFSETQ come from the germline V gene. Trimming removed 4 bases from V and 6 bases from J; junction bases left unmatched: 11. The CDR3 loop reads CASSMVAGVQREQYF. The CDR3 bases are TGCGCCAGCAGCATGGTAGCGGGAGTCCAGCGCGAGCAGTACTTC.

As concerns this clone: The junction and the germline gene differ at one end; a read error may be behind it. The chain couples TRBV7-7 to TRBJ1-6; the D gene is possibly TRBD1 (6 bases). CDR1 and CDR2 from the germline V gene are SSHAT and FNYEAQ (reference sequence). This CDR3 is 19 amino acids long. CDR3 loop: CASSLDRRVRGFPDSPLHF. CDR3 bases: TGTGCTAGCAGCTTAGATCGAAGGGTCAGGGGCTTCCCCGATTCACCCCTCCACTTT.

The chain employs TRBV7-3 and TRBJ1-3, with D hard to call. V was pared by 2 bases and J by 3 bases, with 5 bases between. The CDR3 contains 13 residues. Per the germline V gene, CDR1 is SGHTA and CDR2 is FQGTGA. The CDR3: CASSLGGGNTIYF. The CDR3 DNA reads TGTGCCAGCAGCTTAGGAGGTGGAAACACCATATATTTT.

The V gene is TRBV7-2, the J gene TRBJ2-7, with D possibly matching TRBD1 (5 bases). CDR1 is SGHTA and CDR2 is FQGNSA in the germline V gene. The CDR3 covers 16 residues. V dropped 2 bases and J dropped 0 bases, with 14 bases sitting between them. The CDR3 DNA reads as TGTGCCAGCAGCTTATCCCGAGACAGATTCTCCTACGAGCAGTACTTC. Protein product: CASSLSRDRFSYEQYF.

The CDR3, as DNA: TGTGCCAGCAGTTTATCCCGGAGGGGATGGAACGAGCAGTACTTC. Translated: CASSLSRRGWNEQYF. The chain is built from TRBV28 and TRBJ2-7, with D possibly TRBD2 on 6 matching bases. CDR3 length: 15 amino acids. The ends were cut back, 1 base at V and 5 bases at J, with 15 bases in the middle. CDR1 is MDHEN, CDR2 SYDVKM, per germline.